This is a list of T cell receptor beta chains from one sample in a study of T-cell reconstitution after alpha-beta-depleted transplantation in children. One entry per CDR3 protein results from TCRdb running MiXCR on the PCR reads. The sample lists roughly 250,000 distinct CDR3 sequences; approximately 8.9% were seen once. The sample consisted of PBMCs, mostly from graft donor cells, taken 180 days after TCRalphabeta/CD19-depleted stem cell transplant. These TCRs come from a male patient under 18 who had a stem cell transplant for acute lymphoblastic leukemia, so the T cells may come from the graft donor. The CDR3 runs from the conserved cysteine through the conserved F or W. D genes are given only for firm matches. Size is omitted from some rows. Given values are once, few, many or a class for expanded clones.

J gene	V gene	D gene	clone size	CDR3 DNA	CDR3 protein
TRBJ2-7	TRBV20-1	NA	many	TGCAGTGCTAGAAAGGCGGCTTACTCCTACGAGCAGTACTTC	CSARKAAYSYEQYF
TRBJ2-5	TRBV7-3	TRBD1	NA	TGTGCCAGCAGCTTAAGGGGACAGCAAGAGACCCAGTACTTC	CASSLRGQQETQYF
TRBJ1-3	TRBV20-1	TRBD1	many	TGCAGTGCCTTGGACAGGGGGTTAAACACCATATATTTT	CSALDRGLNTIYF
TRBJ1-1	TRBV10-3	NA	many	TGTGCCATCACCGTCCGCCCTAAGGGACAGAACACTGAAGCTTTCTTT	CAITVRPKGQNTEAFF
TRBJ2-5	TRBV29-1	NA	many	TGCAGCGTTGGGAGACTTCAAGAGACCCAGTACTTC	CSVGRLQETQYF
TRBJ1-4	TRBV6-5	NA	many	TGTGCCAGCAGTACCTCGACAGGCCTTAATGAAAAACTGTTTTTT	CASSTSTGLNEKLFF
TRBJ2-1	TRBV10-3	NA	many	TGTGCCATCAGTGAGTGGGCTAGCCTGACGAATGAGCAGTTCTTC	CAISEWASLTNEQFF
TRBJ2-4	TRBV7-2	NA	many	TGTGCCAGCAGCTTAGGTGGAGGGGGGTTGAGGTACATTCAGTACTTC	CASSLGGGGLRYIQYF
TRBJ1-2	TRBV5-1	TRBD1	many	TGCGCCAGCAGTGGGACAGGGGCCCATGGCTACACCTTC	CASSGTGAHGYTF
TRBJ2-1	TRBV20-1	NA	many	TGCAGTGCTAGGGGCTGGGACTATGAGCAGTTCTTC	CSARGWDYEQFF
TRBJ1-2	TRBV12-3/TRBV12-4	NA	few	TGTGCCAGCAGTACGACCTATGGCTACACCTTC	CASSTTYGYTF
TRBJ2-5	TRBV5-5	NA	many	TGTGCCAGCAGCTTGGGAGCGGGTGGGGCTGAGACCCAGTACTTC	CASSLGAGGAETQYF
TRBJ2-5	TRBV20-1	TRBD1	many	TGCAGTGCAAGGACAGGGCTAGAGACCCAGTACTTC	CSARTGLETQYF
TRBJ2-7	TRBV20-1	TRBD1	many	TGCAGTGCGCTTCGTCGGACAGGGCTCGAGCAGTACTTC	CSALRRTGLEQYF
TRBJ2-1	TRBV6-5	TRBD1	few	TGTGCCAGCAGTCACTACCGGGACAGGGTTCCCGAGCAGTTCTTC	CASSHYRDRVPEQFF
TRBJ1-3	TRBV5-1	NA	many	TGCGCCAGCAGCTTAACCGCCGGGTCTAGCTCTGGAAACACCATATATTTT	CASSLTAGSSSGNTIYF
TRBJ2-3	TRBV12-3/TRBV12-4	NA	many	TGTGCCAGCAGTTTGGCGGGGAAGGTGGATACGCAGTATTTT	CASSLAGKVDTQYF
TRBJ2-1	TRBV12-3/TRBV12-4	TRBD2	NA	TGTGCCTGCAGTTTAGGGAGGGCTAGCGGGGGGATGTACAATGAGCAGTTCTTC	CACSLGRASGGMYNEQFF
TRBJ2-2	TRBV2	NA	few	TGTGCCAGCAATAAGATATTGGCCCGGGCGACCGGGGAGCTGTTTTTT	CASNKILARATGELFF
TRBJ2-7	TRBV12-3/TRBV12-4	TRBD2	NA	TGTGTCAGCAGTGGACTAGGGTACGAGCAGTACTTC	CVSSGLGYEQYF
TRBJ2-3	TRBV4-3	TRBD2	many	TGCGCCAGCAGCCAATTAGCGGGGGGTACAGATACGCAGTATTTT	CASSQLAGGTDTQYF
TRBJ2-2	TRBV10-3	NA	many	TGTGCCATCACTCCTGAAAGGACCGGGGAGCTGTTTTTT	CAITPERTGELFF
TRBJ1-5	TRBV20-1	NA	many	TGCAGTGCTAGGGGTATTAATCAGCCCCAGCATTTT	CSARGINQPQHF
TRBJ2-2	TRBV5-1	NA	NA	TGCGCCAGCAGCTCAGGACAGAGCGCGAACACCGGGGAGCTGTTTTTT	CASSSGQSANTGELFF
TRBJ2-1	TRBV14	TRBD2	many	TGTGCCAGCAAGGTGGTGACTAGCGTATACAATGAGCAGTTCTTC	CASKVVTSVYNEQFF
TRBJ2-7	TRBV21-1	NA	NA	TGTGCCAGCAGCAAATGGGGGGAGCAGTACTTC	CASSKWGEQYF
TRBJ1-1	TRBV5-5	NA	NA	TGTGCCAGCAGCCTCGGGGGGAACCCTGAAGCTTTCTTT	CASSLGGNPEAFF
TRBJ1-3	TRBV9	NA	few	TGTGCCAGCAGCGGGGGAATCTCTGGAAACACCATATATTTT	CASSGGISGNTIYF
TRBJ1-5	TRBV12-3/TRBV12-4	NA	many	TGTGCCAGCAGTTTTTGGAGAGATAGCAATCAGCCCCAGCATTTT	CASSFWRDSNQPQHF